The 7 T cell receptor beta chains given below trace back to one sample, sequenced in a study of OX40 agonist ivuxolimab in advanced cancers. Sequenced by immunoSEQ multiplex PCR; TCRdb stores in-frame clones only, minus some. The data show approximately 79,000 clones, roughly 94% seen once. This specimen consisted of CD4+ or CD8+ T cells sorted from blood, obtained in a trial of the OX40 agonist ivuxolimab. The receptors were gathered from an adult with an advanced solid tumor such as melanoma, head and neck, liver or kidney cancer.

This clone turned up a few times. The rearrangement links TRBV4-1 to TRBJ1-2; D unclear. The germline V gene has CDR1 MGHRA and CDR2 YSYEKL. Trimming removed 1 base at V and 6 bases at J, with 12 bases between. The CDR3 runs to 14 residues. CDR3 nucleotide sequence: TGCGCCAGCAGCCAAGTAGGAGGTAATGATGGCTACACCTTC. It codes for CASSQVGGNDGYTF.

The chain is built from TRBV4-2 and TRBJ2-1, with TRBD2 matching over 7 bases. The V and J ends lost 4 bases and 8 bases, in that order; junction bases with no gene match: 5. There are 13 residues in the CDR3. Germline V gene data show CDR1 as LGHNA and CDR2 as YNFKEQ. CDR3 bases: TGTGCCAGCAGCCCCGGGACTACCGATGAGCAGTTCTTC. It yields the protein CASSPGTTDEQFF.

V is TRBV6-4 and J is TRBJ2-1; 9 bases match TRBD2. Germline loops: CDR1 MRHNA, CDR2 SNTAGT. This CDR3 region has 15 residues. Trimming removed 6 bases from V and 4 bases from J; junction bases left unmatched: 7. CDR3 amino acids: CASSETSGPYNEQFF. The CDR3 coding sequence is TGTGCCAGCAGCGAAACTAGCGGGCCATACAATGAGCAGTTCTTC.

The gene calls are TRBV4-3 and TRBJ2-1; D gene uncertain. V was clipped by 0 bases and J by 4 bases, with 16 bases between them. The CDR3 has 17 residues. Germline CDR1 LGHNA, CDR2 YSLEER. The CDR3 coding sequence is TGCGCCAGCAGCCAAGATAAGGAGAAAGCGTGGTACAATGAGCAGTTCTTC. Its protein product is CASSQDKEKAWYNEQFF.

This clone is judged medium-sized. The V call is TRBV6-5, the J call TRBJ2-7; D may be TRBD1 or TRBD2 (7 bases each). CDR1 and CDR2 (germline): MNHEY, SVGAGI. The V and J ends lost 6 bases and 6 bases respectively, with 12 bases between them. This CDR3 contains 12 residues. CDR3 coding DNA: TGTGCCAGCAGCAGGGGGGGTTCCGAGCAGTACTTC. Encoded protein: CASSRGGSEQYF.

The chain links TRBV4-1 to TRBJ1-5; D is unresolved. From germline, CDR1 is MGHRA and CDR2 YSYEKL. V lost 1 base to trimming and J lost 0 bases, with 13 bases between them. The CDR3 runs to 17 residues. CDR3 sequence reads: CASSQVRAPYSNQPQHF. The DNA for the CDR3 is TGCGCCAGCAGCCAAGTGAGGGCCCCATATAGCAATCAGCCCCAGCATTTT.

The chain employs TRBV11-2 and TRBJ2-5; the D gene is possibly TRBD2 (6 bases). The CDR3 is made up of 17 amino acids. CDR1 is SGHAT and CDR2 is FQNNGV in the germline V gene. The V and J ends lost 2 bases and 2 bases respectively, with 18 bases between them. The CDR3 region is CASSLIILGLGQETQYF. CDR3 DNA sequence: TGTGCCAGCAGCTTAATCATTCTGGGACTGGGGCAAGAGACCCAGTACTTC.